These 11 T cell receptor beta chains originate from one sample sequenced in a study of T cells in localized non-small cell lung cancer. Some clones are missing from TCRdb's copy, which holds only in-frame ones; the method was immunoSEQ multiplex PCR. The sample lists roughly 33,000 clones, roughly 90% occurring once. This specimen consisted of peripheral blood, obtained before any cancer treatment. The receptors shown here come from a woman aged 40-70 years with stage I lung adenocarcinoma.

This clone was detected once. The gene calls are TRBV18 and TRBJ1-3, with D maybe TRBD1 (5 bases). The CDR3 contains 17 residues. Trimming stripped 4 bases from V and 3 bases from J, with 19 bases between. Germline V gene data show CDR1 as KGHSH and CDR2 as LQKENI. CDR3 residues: CASSQIGSGTYGNTIYF. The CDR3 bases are TGTGCCAGCTCACAAATTGGTTCCGGGACGTATGGAAACACCATATATTTT.

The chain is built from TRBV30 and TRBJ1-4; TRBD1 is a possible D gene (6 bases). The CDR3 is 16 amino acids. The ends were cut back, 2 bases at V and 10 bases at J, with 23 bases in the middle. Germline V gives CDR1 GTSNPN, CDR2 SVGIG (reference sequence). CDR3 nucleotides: TGTGCCTGGAGTCACTTAGGCGGGCAGGGGATTGGAAAACTGTTTTTT. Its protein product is CAWSHLGGQGIGKLFF.

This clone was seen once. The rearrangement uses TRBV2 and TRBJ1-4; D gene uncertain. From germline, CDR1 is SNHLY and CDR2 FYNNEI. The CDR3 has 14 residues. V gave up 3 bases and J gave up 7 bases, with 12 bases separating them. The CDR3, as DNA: TGTGCCAGCAGTGAGGGAGCACGGGGTGAAAAACTGTTTTTT. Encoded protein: CASSEGARGEKLFF. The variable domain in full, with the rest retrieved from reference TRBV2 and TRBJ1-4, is EPEVTQTPSHQVTQMGQEVILRCVPISNHLYFYWYRQILGQKVEFLVSFYNNEISEKSEIFDDQFSVERPDGSNFTLKIRSTKLEDSAMYFCASSEGARGEKLFFGSGTQLSVL.

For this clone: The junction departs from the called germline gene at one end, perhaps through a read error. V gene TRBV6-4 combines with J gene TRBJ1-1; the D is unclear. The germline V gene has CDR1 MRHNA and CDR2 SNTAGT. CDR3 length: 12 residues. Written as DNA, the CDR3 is TGTGCCAGCAGTGACTCGGTCTCCAACCTCGTCTTT. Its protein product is CASSDSVSNLVF.

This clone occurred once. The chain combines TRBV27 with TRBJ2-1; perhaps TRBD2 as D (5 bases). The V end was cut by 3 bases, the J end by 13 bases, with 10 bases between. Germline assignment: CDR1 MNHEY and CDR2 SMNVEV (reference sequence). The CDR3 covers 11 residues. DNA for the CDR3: TGTGCCAGCAGTTTGGCGGGTTCTCAGTTCTTC. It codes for CASSLAGSQFF.

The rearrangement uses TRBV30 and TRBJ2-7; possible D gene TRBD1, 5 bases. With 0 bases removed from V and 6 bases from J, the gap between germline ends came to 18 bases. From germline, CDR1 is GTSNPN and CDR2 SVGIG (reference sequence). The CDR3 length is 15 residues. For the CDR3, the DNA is TGTGCCTGGAGTGTATTGCAGGGCAGGGTTCCCGAGCAGTACTTC. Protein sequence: CAWSVLQGRVPEQYF.

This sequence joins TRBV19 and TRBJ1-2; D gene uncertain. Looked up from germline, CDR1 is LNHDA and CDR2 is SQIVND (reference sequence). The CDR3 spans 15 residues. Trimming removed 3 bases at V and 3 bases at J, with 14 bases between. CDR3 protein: CASSMISRVDYGYTF. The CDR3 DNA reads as TGTGCCAGTAGTATGATAAGTCGAGTGGACTATGGCTACACCTTC.

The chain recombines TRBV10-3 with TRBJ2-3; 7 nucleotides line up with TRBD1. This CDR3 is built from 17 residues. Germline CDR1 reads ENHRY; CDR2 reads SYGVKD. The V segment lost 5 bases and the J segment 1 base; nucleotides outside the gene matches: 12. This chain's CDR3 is CAISPGQIVVGTDTQYF. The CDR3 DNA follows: TGTGCCATCAGTCCGGGACAGATAGTTGTGGGCACAGATACGCAGTATTTT.

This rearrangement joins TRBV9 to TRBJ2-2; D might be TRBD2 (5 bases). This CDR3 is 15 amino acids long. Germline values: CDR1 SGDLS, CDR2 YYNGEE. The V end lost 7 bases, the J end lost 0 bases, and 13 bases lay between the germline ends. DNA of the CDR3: TGTGCCAGCTCGAGGGCGGTCACGAACACCGGGGAGCTGTTTTTT. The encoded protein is CASSRAVTNTGELFF.

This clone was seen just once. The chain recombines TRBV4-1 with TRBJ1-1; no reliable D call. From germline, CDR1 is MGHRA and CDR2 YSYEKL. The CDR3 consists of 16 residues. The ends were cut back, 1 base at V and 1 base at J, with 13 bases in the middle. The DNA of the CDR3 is TGCGCCAGCAGCCAAGGCCCCGGCGGAGGGAACACTGAAGCTTTCTTT. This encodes CASSQGPGGGNTEAFF.

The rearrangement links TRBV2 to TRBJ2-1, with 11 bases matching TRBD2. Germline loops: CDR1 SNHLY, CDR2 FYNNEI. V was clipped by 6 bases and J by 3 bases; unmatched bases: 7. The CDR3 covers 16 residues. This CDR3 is CASRRTSGYGYNEQFF. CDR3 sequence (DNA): TGTGCCAGCAGGCGGACTAGCGGGTATGGCTACAATGAGCAGTTCTTC. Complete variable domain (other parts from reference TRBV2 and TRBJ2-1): EPEVTQTPSHQVTQMGQEVILRCVPISNHLYFYWYRQILGQKVEFLVSFYNNEISEKSEIFDDQFSVERPDGSNFTLKIRSTKLEDSAMYFCASRRTSGYGYNEQFFGPGTRLTVL.